This T cell receptor (beta chain) was recovered during a study of shared clonotypes between healthy human individuals. As processed by the authors: ImmunoSEQ gave junction-only sequences without quality scores, so filtering differed. This table comes from immunoSEQ multiplex PCR, and its TCRdb copy is limited to in-frame clones, with some not included. For V, J and clone size, that table is used; D and trimming come from the DNA. The sample lists roughly 2.6 million clones; around nine tenths were seen once. Worth noting for this clone: One junction end disagrees with the germline gene, perhaps due to a read error.

The V gene's germline CDR1 is SSHAT and CDR2 FNYEAQ (reference sequence). The CDR3 is 15 residues long. Those who donated were healthy HIV-negative adults, with no recent acute infections or vaccinations reported. The study separated CD4+ cells into CD45RA+ naive and CD45RA-negative memory subsets. This clonotype was sampled from a young man in good health. Sequencing was carried out using naive CD4+ T cells sorted from blood. Subset defined: CD45RA+ positively selected. This chain joins TRBV7-7 and TRBJ2-2; the D gene could be TRBD1 or TRBD2 (5 bases each). Written as DNA, the CDR3 is TGTGCTAGCAGCCCGGGGTCAGGGAGTACCGGGGAGCTGTTTTTT. Residues: CASSPGSGSTGELFF.